The 29 T cell receptor beta chains in this list originate from one sample, sequenced in a study of blood T cell repertoires in COVID-19. The protocol was immunoSEQ multiplex PCR, while the TCRdb copy is restricted to in-frame clones and leaves out a portion. The table records about 160,000 clones, approximately 92% of them present only once. Sequencing was performed on peripheral blood. These receptors came from a man aged 25 to 40 with COVID-19, enrolled during active disease.

The V gene is TRBV6-2 or TRBV6-3, the J gene TRBJ1-1; TRBD1 is a possible D gene (6 bases). The V end lost 2 bases, the J end lost 4 bases, and 23 bases lay between the germline ends. Germline CDR1 and CDR2: MNHEY and SVGEGT. The CDR3 extends over 18 amino acids. CDR3 DNA sequence: TGTGCCAGCAGTTACCCGTTCAGGGGTTCCCTCTTCGGCACTGAAGCTTTCTTT. Translation: CASSYPFRGSLFGTEAFF.

The rearrangement links TRBV14 to TRBJ2-7; 12 positions match TRBD1. Germline trimming cut 0 bases from V and 5 bases from J; bases unmatched to any gene: 5. The CDR3 contains 16 residues. The germline gives CDR1 SGHDN, CDR2 FVKESK. DNA of the CDR3: TGTGCCAGCAGCCAAGATTCCGGGACAGGGGGCGACGAGCAGTACTTC. Translation: CASSQDSGTGGDEQYF.

The rearrangement joins TRBV7-2 to TRBJ2-1; a weak D match, TRBD1 (6 bases). The CDR3 has 11 amino acids. Germline loops: CDR1 SGHTA, CDR2 FQGNSA. V gave up 5 bases and J gave up 13 bases, with 12 bases separating them. CDR3 bases: TGTGCCAGCAGCCCAGGGACAAGCCAGTTCTTC. The encoded protein is CASSPGTSQFF.

This clone was found once. The V gene is TRBV5-1, the J gene TRBJ2-3, with 11 bases matching TRBD2. The J segment lost 6 bases and the V segment lost 4 bases, leaving 10 bases of the junction unmatched. Looked up from germline, CDR1 is SGHRS and CDR2 is YFSETQ. This CDR3 has 16 residues. Here the CDR3 reads CASSLLAGDLADTQYF. CDR3 DNA: TGCGCCAGCAGCCTACTAGCGGGAGATTTGGCGGATACGCAGTATTTT.

The V call is TRBV7-8, the J call TRBJ2-1; TRBD2 matches at 7 bases. The germline CDR1 and CDR2 sequences are SGHVS and FQNEAQ. Losses at the gene ends were 0 bases for V and 0 bases for J; bases not matched to a gene: 11. This CDR3 is 19 amino acids long. In DNA form, the CDR3 reads TGTGCCAGCAGCTTAGCCGCTAGCGGACATGGCTTCTCCTACAATGAGCAGTTCTTC. Amino acid sequence: CASSLAASGHGFSYNEQFF. Combining the CDR3 with reference TRBV7-8 and TRBJ2-1 gives the whole variable domain GAGVSQSPRYKVAKRGQDVALRCDPISGHVSLFWYQQALGQGPEFLTYFQNEAQLDKSGLPSDRFFAERPEGSVSTLKIQRTQQEDSAVYLCASSLAASGHGFSYNEQFFGPGTRLTVL.

The rearrangement links TRBV7-9 to TRBJ2-1; TRBD2 matches 10 bases. V gave up 5 bases and J gave up 9 bases; unmatched junction bases: 7. The germline CDR1 and CDR2 sequences are SEHNR and FQNEAQ (reference sequence). CDR3 size: 14 residues. The CDR3 DNA sequence: TGTGCCAGCAGCCAACGACTAGCGGGCGGTGAGCAGTTCTTC. The encoded protein is CASSQRLAGGEQFF.

This chain uses TRBV5-4 with TRBJ2-1; 10 bases line up with TRBD1. The CDR3 totals 15 residues. V trimming: 5 bases; J trimming: 2 bases; junction bases outside the gene matches: 4. CDR1 is SGHNT and CDR2 is YYREEE in the germline V gene (reference sequence). CDR3 sequence: CASRPGQGTYNEQFF. The CDR3 region has the DNA TGTGCCAGCAGACCGGGACAGGGGACCTACAATGAGCAGTTCTTC.

The rearrangement joins TRBV29-1 to TRBJ2-7; 10 positions agree with TRBD1. Per germline, CDR1 SQVTM and CDR2 ANQGSEA. The V and J ends lost 6 bases and 5 bases, in that order; junction bases with no gene match: 13. The CDR3 is 15 residues long. The CDR3 DNA sequence: TGCAGCGTGGCCCCCCCGGGACAGGGGCACGACGAGCAGTACTTC. Translated: CSVAPPGQGHDEQYF.

V and J are TRBV5-6 and TRBJ2-1; D is ambiguous. The CDR3 covers 13 residues. The germline V gene has CDR1 SGHDT and CDR2 YYEEEE. The germline V and J ends were trimmed by 2 bases and 4 bases, with 7 bases remaining between them. CDR3 DNA sequence: TGTGCCAGCAGCTTCACTCTATACAATGAGCAGTTCTTC. It is translated as CASSFTLYNEQFF.

The chain links TRBV24-1 to TRBJ2-1; possible D gene TRBD2, 6 bases. Germline V gene sequence: CDR1 KGHDR, CDR2 SFDVKD. The CDR3 has 12 amino acids. V was pared by 10 bases and J by 12 bases, with 18 bases between. The CDR3 region is CATGGGTLVQFF. CDR3 DNA sequence: TGTGCCACGGGGGGTGGTACTCTGGTGCAGTTCTTC.

The rearrangement links TRBV5-4 to TRBJ1-1; TRBD1 matches 7 bases. Trimming took 3 bases from V and 3 from J; bases not matched to a gene: 8. This CDR3 is built from 15 residues. The germline gives CDR1 SGHNT, CDR2 YYREEE (reference sequence). The CDR3, as DNA: TGTGCCAGCAGCTCAAGACAGGGAGCGGACACTGAAGCTTTCTTT. It codes for CASSSRQGADTEAFF.

This sequence joins TRBV7-9 and TRBJ1-1; D is possibly TRBD1 (6 bases). V lost 1 base to trimming and J lost 8 bases, with 11 bases between them. The CDR3 is 13 amino acids. In germline, CDR1 is SEHNR, CDR2 FQNEAQ (reference sequence). CDR3 amino acids: CASSLEGTPEAFF. The CDR3 DNA follows: TGTGCCAGCAGCTTAGAGGGGACACCCGAAGCTTTCTTT.

This rearrangement joins TRBV27 to TRBJ2-1, with TRBD1 identical over 7 bases. The V gene's germline CDR1 is MNHEY and CDR2 SMNVEV (reference sequence). The V gene end was trimmed by 5 bases and the J gene end by 5 bases; junction bases not matched to a gene: 9. The CDR3 has 15 amino acids. The CDR3 DNA sequence: TGTGCCAGCAGTCCCCGTGGGCAGGGGGACAATGAGCAGTTCTTC. This encodes CASSPRGQGDNEQFF.

The genes are TRBV6-5 and TRBJ2-5; the D is unclear. The CDR3 totals 13 residues. The V and J ends lost 4 bases and 2 bases respectively, with 8 bases between them. The germline CDR1 and CDR2 sequences are MNHEY and SVGAGI. CDR3 loop: CASSFAVQETQYF. CDR3 sequence (DNA): TGTGCCAGCAGTTTCGCGGTACAAGAGACCCAGTACTTC.

The CDR3 loop reads CASSFDRAGVTDTQYF. CDR3 DNA sequence: TGTGCCAGCAGCTTTGACCGAGCGGGAGTCACAGATACGCAGTATTTT. The chain couples TRBV5-6 to TRBJ2-3; 8 bases line up with TRBD2. Germline lookup yields CDR1 SGHDT and CDR2 YYEEEE. The CDR3 is 16 residues long. V trimming: 2 bases; J trimming: 2 bases; junction bases outside the gene matches: 7.

The chain has TRBV9 and TRBJ2-7; TRBD1 aligns across 9 bases. Trimming at V came to 3 bases and at J to 0 bases, leaving 7 bases not matched to a gene. The CDR3 runs to 16 residues. Germline-derived CDR1 and CDR2 are SGDLS and YYNGEE. The CDR3 nucleotides read TGTGCCAGCAGCGCAAATCCGGGACAGGGCTCCTACGAGCAGTACTTC. This codes for CASSANPGQGSYEQYF.

The CDR3 DNA sequence: TGTGCCAGCAGTTTCGGGGACTCGAAGACCCAGTACTTC. This codes for CASSFGDSKTQYF. V is TRBV12-3 or TRBV12-4 and J is TRBJ2-5; D might be TRBD2 (6 bases). The germline V and J ends were trimmed by 3 bases and 6 bases, with 11 bases remaining between them. This CDR3 is built from 13 residues.

V and J are TRBV4-1 and TRBJ2-2; 9 bases agree with TRBD1. The CDR3 extends over 18 amino acids. The germline CDR1 and CDR2 sequences are MGHRA and YSYEKL. Unmatched junction bases numbered 16, after V lost 7 bases and J lost 4 bases. The CDR3 loop reads CASTGTGTGKAGTGELFF. DNA of the CDR3: TGCGCCAGCACCGGCACCGGGACAGGGAAGGCGGGCACCGGGGAGCTGTTTTTT.

The chain combines TRBV2 with TRBJ2-7, with TRBD1 matching 8 bases. The CDR3 loop spans 13 amino acids. Trimming at V came to 7 bases and at J to 7 bases, leaving 9 bases not matched to a gene. CDR1 is SNHLY, CDR2 FYNNEI, per germline. The CDR3 reads CASKVGQGSEQYF. CDR3 nucleotide sequence: TGTGCCAGCAAAGTAGGACAGGGATCGGAGCAGTACTTC.

This rearrangement joins TRBV5-4 to TRBJ2-5; D is perhaps TRBD1 (5 bases). The length of the CDR3 is 14 residues. V was clipped by 1 base and J by 6 bases, with 13 bases between them. Germline V gene sequence: CDR1 SGHNT, CDR2 YYREEE (reference sequence). The CDR3 loop reads CASSLRGAGQTQYF. The CDR3, as DNA: TGTGCCAGCAGCTTGAGGGGCGCTGGACAGACCCAGTACTTC.

The gene calls are TRBV30 and TRBJ2-1; TRBD2 might be the D (6 bases). There are 16 residues in the CDR3. Deletions cut 3 bases from V and 3 bases from J, with 18 bases between. Germline-derived CDR1 and CDR2 are GTSNPN and SVGIG (reference sequence). The CDR3 DNA follows: TGTGCCTGGAGCGGTTCGGCGGGAACTCGCTACAATGAGCAGTTCTTC. Residues: CAWSGSAGTRYNEQFF. Based on the CDR3 plus reference TRBV30 and TRBJ2-1, the full variable domain is SQTIHQWPATLVQPVGSPLSLECTVEGTSNPNLYWYRQAAGRGLQLLFYSVGIGQISSEVPQNLSASRPQDRQFILSSKKLLLSDSGFYLCAWSGSAGTRYNEQFFGPGTRLTVL.

This clone was counted a single time. This sequence joins TRBV28 and TRBJ2-5, with 9 positions matching TRBD1. CDR1 and CDR2 (germline): MDHEN, SYDVKM. The CDR3 loop spans 18 amino acids. Trimming at V came to 3 bases and at J to 1 base, leaving 12 bases not matched to a gene. The CDR3 protein is CASSLSALTGGFQETQYF. The DNA for the CDR3 is TGTGCCAGCAGTTTGAGTGCCCTAACAGGGGGCTTCCAAGAGACCCAGTACTTC.

This rearrangement joins TRBV5-4 to TRBJ1-3, with TRBD1 identical over 9 bases. The J segment lost 5 bases and the V segment lost 4 bases, leaving 7 bases of the junction unmatched. The CDR3 is 15 amino acids. Germline V gene data show CDR1 as SGHNT and CDR2 as YYREEE (reference sequence). The DNA for the CDR3 is TGTGCCAGCAGCCCGGGACAGGGAGGAAGAAACACCATATATTTT. This gives the protein CASSPGQGGRNTIYF.

This chain connects TRBV11-2 to TRBJ2-5, with a possible D match to TRBD1 (7 bases). Looked up from germline, CDR1 is SGHAT and CDR2 is FQNNGV. The CDR3 is made up of 14 amino acids. Trimming took 5 bases from V and 12 from J, leaving 22 bases between them. The CDR3 spells CASSPDRAGTNEYF. CDR3 DNA: TGTGCCAGCAGCCCCGACAGGGCGGGGACAAACGAGTACTTC.

This chain joins TRBV6-5 and TRBJ2-1, with TRBD2 identical over 10 bases. The V and J ends lost 4 bases and 5 bases, in that order; junction bases with no gene match: 2. The CDR3 is 14 residues long. CDR1 is MNHEY and CDR2 is SVGAGI in the germline V gene. CDR3 amino acids: CASSSSGGHNEQFF. CDR3 nucleotide sequence: TGTGCCAGCAGTTCTAGCGGGGGACACAATGAGCAGTTCTTC.

The V and J genes are TRBV5-8 and TRBJ2-1; no definite D call. Per germline, CDR1 SGHTS and CDR2 YDEGEE. The CDR3 consists of 16 residues. V was trimmed by 5 bases and J by 0 bases, leaving 15 bases between them. CDR3 DNA: TGTGCCAGCAGAAGTACCGGGTTGACCTCCTACAATGAGCAGTTCTTC. Protein sequence: CASRSTGLTSYNEQFF.

This chain uses TRBV27 with TRBJ2-1, with 14 bases identical to TRBD2. CDR3 length: 17 residues. Germline V gene lookup returns CDR1 MNHEY and CDR2 SMNVEV (reference sequence). V lost 11 bases, J lost 1 base, and 10 bases stayed unmatched. The CDR3 protein is CAAQGTSGRVSYNEQFF. The CDR3 DNA reads TGTGCCGCCCAGGGGACTAGCGGGAGAGTGTCCTACAATGAGCAGTTCTTC.

V gene TRBV4-3 combines with J gene TRBJ1-1, with D possibly matching TRBD1 (6 bases). The germline V and J ends were trimmed by 1 base and 6 bases, with 15 bases remaining between them. Germline CDR1 and CDR2: LGHNA and YSLEER. The length of the CDR3 is 15 residues. The CDR3: CASSQVAGAEPEAFF. CDR3 nucleotides: TGCGCCAGCAGCCAAGTAGCGGGGGCGGAACCTGAAGCTTTCTTT.

The chain recombines TRBV19 with TRBJ1-1, with D hard to call. This CDR3 spans 13 amino acids. Trimming took off 4 bases at V and 3 bases at J, with 9 bases between the two ends. Germline values: CDR1 LNHDA, CDR2 SQIVND (reference sequence). CDR3: CASSTNRDTEAFF. CDR3 nucleotides: TGTGCCAGTAGTACGAACAGAGACACTGAAGCTTTCTTT.